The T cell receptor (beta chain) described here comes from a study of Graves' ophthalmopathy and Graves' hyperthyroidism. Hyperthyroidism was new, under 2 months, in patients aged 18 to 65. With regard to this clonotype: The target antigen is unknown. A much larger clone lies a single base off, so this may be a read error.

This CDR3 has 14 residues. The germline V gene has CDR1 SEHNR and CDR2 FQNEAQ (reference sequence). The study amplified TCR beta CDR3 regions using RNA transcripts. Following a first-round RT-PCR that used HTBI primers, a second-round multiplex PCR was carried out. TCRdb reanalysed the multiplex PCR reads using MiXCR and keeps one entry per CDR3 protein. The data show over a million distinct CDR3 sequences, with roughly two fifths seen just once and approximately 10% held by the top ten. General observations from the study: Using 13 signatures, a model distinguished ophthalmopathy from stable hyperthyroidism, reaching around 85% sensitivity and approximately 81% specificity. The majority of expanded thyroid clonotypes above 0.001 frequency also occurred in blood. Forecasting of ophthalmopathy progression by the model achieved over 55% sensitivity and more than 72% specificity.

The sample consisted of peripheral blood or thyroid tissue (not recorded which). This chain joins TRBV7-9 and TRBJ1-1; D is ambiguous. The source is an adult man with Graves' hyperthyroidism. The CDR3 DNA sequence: TGTGCCAGCAGCCCCTGGAGTGGTGCCACTGAAGCTTCCTTT. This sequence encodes CASSPWSGATEASF.